This T cell receptor beta chain was obtained from a study of yellow fever vaccine responses in identical twins. Study-level points and caveats: Reported findings indicate that twins' vaccine T cell responses seemed partially convergent, partially personalized.

TCRdb fed the RT-PCR reads into MiXCR, producing one record per CDR3 protein. Found here are roughly 18,000 distinct CDR3 sequences, roughly three fifths of them singletons; the top ten hold roughly 8.4%. The CDR3 spans 16 residues. Trimming took 6 bases from V and 3 from J, leaving 17 bases between them. Germline V gives CDR1 MNHNS, CDR2 SASEGT. For this clonotype: Its target is not known.

This sequence originates from a young woman who received the yellow fever vaccine. This sample comprised T cells from blood (PBMCs), unsorted or a sorted subset (not recorded which), obtained before or after yellow fever vaccination (not recorded which). The rearrangement joins TRBV6-1 to TRBJ1-4; D perhaps matches TRBD1 (6 bases). CDR3 amino acids: CASSPFGDRPNEKLFF. The DNA for the CDR3 is TGTGCCAGCAGCCCCTTTGGCGACAGGCCTAATGAAAAACTGTTTTTT.